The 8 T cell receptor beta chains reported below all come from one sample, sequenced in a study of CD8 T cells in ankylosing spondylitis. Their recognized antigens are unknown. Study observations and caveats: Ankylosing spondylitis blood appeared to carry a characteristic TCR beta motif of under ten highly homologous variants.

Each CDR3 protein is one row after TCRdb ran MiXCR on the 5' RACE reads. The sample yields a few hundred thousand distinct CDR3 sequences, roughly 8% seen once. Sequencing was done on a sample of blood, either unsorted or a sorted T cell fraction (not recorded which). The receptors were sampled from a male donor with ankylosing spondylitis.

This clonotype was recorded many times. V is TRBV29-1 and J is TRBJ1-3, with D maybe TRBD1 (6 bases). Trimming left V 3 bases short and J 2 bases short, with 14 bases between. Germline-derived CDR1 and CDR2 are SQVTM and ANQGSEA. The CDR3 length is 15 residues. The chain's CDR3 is CSVDLGGQTGNTIYF. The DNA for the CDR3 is TGCAGCGTTGACCTTGGGGGGCAGACTGGAAACACCATATATTTT.

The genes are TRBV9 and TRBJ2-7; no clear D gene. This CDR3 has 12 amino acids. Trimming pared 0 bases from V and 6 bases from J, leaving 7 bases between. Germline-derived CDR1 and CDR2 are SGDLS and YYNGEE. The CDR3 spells CASSVVPSEQYF. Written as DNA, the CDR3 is TGTGCCAGCAGCGTAGTCCCCTCCGAGCAGTACTTC.

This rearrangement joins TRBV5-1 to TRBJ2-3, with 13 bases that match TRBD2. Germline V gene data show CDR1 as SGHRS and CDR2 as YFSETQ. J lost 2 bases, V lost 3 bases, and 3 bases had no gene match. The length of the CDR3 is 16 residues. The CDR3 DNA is TGCGCCAGCAGCTGGGGGACTAGCGGGACCACAGATACGCAGTATTTT. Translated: CASSWGTSGTTDTQYF.

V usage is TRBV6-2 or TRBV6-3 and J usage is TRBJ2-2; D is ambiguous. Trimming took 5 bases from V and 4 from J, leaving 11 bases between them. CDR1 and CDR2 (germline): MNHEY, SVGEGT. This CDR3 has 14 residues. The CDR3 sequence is CASSPPALTGELFF. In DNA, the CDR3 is TGTGCCAGCAGTCCCCCGGCTCTCACCGGGGAGCTGTTTTTT.

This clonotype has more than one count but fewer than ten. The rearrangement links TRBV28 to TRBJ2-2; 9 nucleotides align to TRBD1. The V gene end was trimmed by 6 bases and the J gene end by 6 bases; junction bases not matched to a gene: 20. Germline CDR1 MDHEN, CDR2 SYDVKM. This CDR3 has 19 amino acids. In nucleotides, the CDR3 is TGTGCCAGCAGCCTTAGGGGATCGACAGGGGGACGATTAGCCGGGGAGCTGTTTTTT. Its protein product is CASSLRGSTGGRLAGELFF.

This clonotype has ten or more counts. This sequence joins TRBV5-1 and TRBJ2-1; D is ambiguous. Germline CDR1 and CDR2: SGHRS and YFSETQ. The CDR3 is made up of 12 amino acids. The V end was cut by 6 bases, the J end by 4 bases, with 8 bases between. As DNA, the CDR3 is TGCGCCAGCACCCTTAGTTACAATGAGCAGTTCTTC. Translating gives CASTLSYNEQFF.

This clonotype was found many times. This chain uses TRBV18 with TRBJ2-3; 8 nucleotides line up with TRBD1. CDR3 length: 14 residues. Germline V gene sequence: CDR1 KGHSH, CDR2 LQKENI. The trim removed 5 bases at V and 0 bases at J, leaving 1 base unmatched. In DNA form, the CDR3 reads TGTGCCAGCTCAGACAGGGGAAGCACAGATACGCAGTATTTT. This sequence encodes CASSDRGSTDTQYF.

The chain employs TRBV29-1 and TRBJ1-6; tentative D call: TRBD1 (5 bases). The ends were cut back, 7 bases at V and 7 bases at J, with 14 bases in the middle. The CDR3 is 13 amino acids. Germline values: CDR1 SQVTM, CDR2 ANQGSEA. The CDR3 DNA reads TGCAGCGCCACAGACGGGGGGAATTCACCCCTCCACTTT. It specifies CSATDGGNSPLHF.